The 3 T cell receptor beta chains given below trace back to one sample, sequenced in a study of T cells after yellow fever vaccination. TCRdb recomputed calls from the 5' RACE reads with MiXCR, one row per CDR3 protein. The table records hundreds of thousands of distinct CDR3 sequences, 9% to 15% of them present only once. Sequenced here: PBMCs, sampled on the day of the yellow fever booster vaccination. The receptors were sampled from a man aged 25-45 years who received the YFV17D yellow fever vaccine.

This clonotype was picked up a small number of times. V gene TRBV15 combines with J gene TRBJ2-5; TRBD1 or TRBD2 may be the D gene (5 bases each). The germline V gene encodes CDR1 LNHNV and CDR2 YYDKDF (reference sequence). CDR3 size: 16 residues. Trimming took off 3 bases at V and 7 bases at J, with 21 bases between the two ends. The CDR3 DNA reads TGTGCCACCAGCAGCTCCACGCCGGGACCGGCGGTGACCCAGTACTTC. Translation: CATSSSTPGPAVTQYF. Full variable domain (remainder filled in from reference TRBV15 and TRBJ2-5): DAMVIQNPRYQVTQFGKPVTLSCSQTLNHNVMYWYQQKSSQAPKLLFHYYDKDFNNEADTPDNFQSRRPNTSFCFLDIRSPGLGDTAMYLCATSSSTPGPAVTQYFGPGTRLLVL.

This clonotype appeared a few times. J is TRBJ2-5 and V is TRBV20-1; 7 bases align to TRBD2. Germline V gene sequence: CDR1 DFQATT, CDR2 SNEGSKA (reference sequence). CDR3 size: 15 residues. After removal of 0 bases from V and 5 bases from J, the junction contained 9 bases not matched to a gene. DNA of the CDR3: TGCAGTGCTAGAGATCCCCAGCGGGGAGCGGAGACCCAGTACTTC. Encoded protein: CSARDPQRGAETQYF.

This clonotype has just a few counts. The chain is built from TRBV18 and TRBJ2-1; 7 bases align to TRBD2. After removal of 2 bases from V and 4 bases from J, the junction contained 8 bases not matched to a gene. There are 16 residues in the CDR3. Germline V lookup: CDR1 KGHSH, CDR2 LQKENI. The CDR3 here is CASSPLKAGIYNEQFF. The DNA for the CDR3 is TGTGCCAGCTCACCATTAAAAGCGGGAATATACAATGAGCAGTTCTTC.